The present T cell receptor beta chain was sequenced within a study of blood T cell repertoires in COVID-19. As for the study in general: The study drew acute and convalescent COVID-19 samples from the United States, Italy and Spain. PBMCs, B-cell-depleted T cells, or T cells were the source of the cDNA or gDNA that made up the material.

Germline CDR1 MNHNS, CDR2 SASEGT. The V and J ends lost 1 base and 1 base, in that order; junction bases with no gene match: 3. The CDR3 spans 15 residues. In the authors' workflow: Using reference gene primer amplification, nucleated cell counts were estimated. The method was immunoSEQ multiplex PCR; TCRdb's version includes in-frame clones alone and lacks a portion of them. That table supplies the V and J calls and clone size; D and trimming were determined from the DNA. The sample consists of 250,000 to 350,000 clones, around 85% of them appearing once. Those enrolled in Seattle joined during active infection and were followed longitudinally afterward.

V gene TRBV6-1 combines with J gene TRBJ2-5, with 7 bases lining up with TRBD1. Sequenced sample: peripheral blood. The TCR sequence derives from a human donor with COVID-19, enrolled during active disease. The donor label of this sample is uncertain. The CDR3 nucleotides are TGTGCCAGCAGTGAAGGTGGACAGGTCCAAGAGACCCAGTACTTC. Its translation: CASSEGGQVQETQYF.